The next 27 T cell receptor beta chains were all read from a single sample in a study of T-cell memory formation after mild COVID-19. Each CDR3 protein is one row after TCRdb ran MiXCR on the 5' RACE reads. The sample includes around 200,000 distinct CDR3 sequences, roughly 27% of them seen just once. The sample taken for sequencing was PBMCs or a T cell subset sorted from them (not recorded which). These receptors were collected from an adult woman who had mild COVID-19 (a few samples of this study predate the infection). Cell type and time point are not known.

This clonotype was found a few times. The chain links TRBV7-9 to TRBJ2-5, with TRBD2 matching 13 bases. Germline V gives CDR1 SEHNR, CDR2 FQNEAQ (reference sequence). The CDR3 has 16 amino acids. The V gene end was trimmed by 5 bases and the J gene end by 5 bases; junction bases not matched to a gene: 8. CDR3 residues: CASSRTSGGPLETQYF. In DNA form, the CDR3 reads TGTGCCAGCAGCCGGACTAGCGGGGGACCTTTGGAGACCCAGTACTTC.

For the CDR3, the DNA is TGTGCCTGGGGGACGGTGCTAGCCCACGAGCAGTACTTC. Amino acids: CAWGTVLAHEQYF. The chain carries TRBV30 and TRBJ2-7; D possibly uses TRBD1 or TRBD2 (5 bases each). The CDR3 contains 13 residues. CDR1 and CDR2 from the germline V gene are GTSNPN and SVGIG (reference sequence). Trimming removed 5 bases at V and 5 bases at J, with 16 bases between.

The chain recombines TRBV5-1 with TRBJ2-6; no clear D gene. The germline V gene encodes CDR1 SGHRS and CDR2 YFSETQ. This CDR3 is built from 16 residues. V dropped 1 base and J dropped 0 bases, with 8 bases sitting between them. This CDR3 reads CASSLTPSSGANVLTF. CDR3 sequence (DNA): TGCGCCAGCAGCTTGACGCCTAGCTCTGGGGCCAACGTCCTGACTTTC.

The rearrangement links TRBV28 to TRBJ2-1; 7 nucleotides align to TRBD2. This CDR3 has 14 residues. The germline V gene has CDR1 MDHEN and CDR2 SYDVKM. Unmatched junction bases numbered 7, after V lost 2 bases and J lost 9 bases. The CDR3 nucleotides read TGTGCCAGCAGTTTAGCGGGAGCCCTGCCTGAGCAGTTCTTC. As protein: CASSLAGALPEQFF.

This clonotype was seen more than once but under ten times. This chain uses TRBV5-1 with TRBJ2-1, with D perhaps TRBD1 (5 bases). Germline CDR1 SGHRS, CDR2 YFSETQ. CDR3 size: 11 residues. V lost 8 bases and J 5 bases, leaving 8 bases between the germline ends. This CDR3 is CASLQDNEQFF. CDR3 nucleotide sequence: TGCGCCAGTCTACAGGACAATGAGCAGTTCTTC.

This clonotype has just a few counts. The chain recombines TRBV4-2 with TRBJ1-1; D unclear. V was pared by 2 bases and J by 0 bases, with 10 bases between. Looked up from germline, CDR1 is LGHNA and CDR2 is YNFKEQ. This CDR3 comprises 15 residues. The CDR3 region has the DNA TGTGCCAGCAGCCAACAAGAGGAGTTGAACACTGAAGCTTTCTTT. Translating it yields CASSQQEELNTEAFF.

Only a few counts were recorded for this clonotype. The chain is built from TRBV20-1 and TRBJ2-3, with D perhaps matching TRBD1 or TRBD2 (5 bases each). The V gene's germline CDR1 is DFQATT and CDR2 SNEGSKA (reference sequence). The CDR3 consists of 16 residues. Between the trimmed V and J ends, which lost 2 bases and 0 bases, there was a span of 15 bases. The CDR3 DNA sequence: TGCAGTGCTAGATCACCGGCAGAGGGGAGCACAGATACGCAGTATTTT. It yields the protein CSARSPAEGSTDTQYF.

J is TRBJ2-1 and V is TRBV2, with 8 nucleotides matching TRBD2. Germline values: CDR1 SNHLY, CDR2 FYNNEI. CDR3 size: 11 residues. The V and J ends lost 3 bases and 16 bases, in that order; junction bases with no gene match: 5. CDR3 in DNA: TGTGCCAGCAGTGAGGGCGGGAGGCAATTCTTC. Encoded protein: CASSEGGRQFF.

This clonotype came up once. V usage is TRBV29-1 and J usage is TRBJ2-3; 7 bases line up with TRBD2. The CDR3 has 14 residues. V lost 6 bases to trimming and J lost 4 bases; unmatched junction nucleotides: 10. The germline CDR1 and CDR2 sequences are SQVTM and ANQGSEA. This chain's CDR3 is CSVVHRAGPDTQYF. CDR3 sequence (DNA): TGCAGCGTCGTACATAGAGCGGGGCCAGATACGCAGTATTTT.

The chain has TRBV20-1 and TRBJ1-2, with a weak D call TRBD1 (5 bases). Germline V gene data show CDR1 as DFQATT and CDR2 as SNEGSKA (reference sequence). The V gene lost 3 bases and the J gene lost 4 bases, with 21 bases spanning the gap. The CDR3 length is 16 residues. CDR3 DNA sequence: TGCAGTGCTAGGAGCGCTGTGGGGGGTGACAGCTATGGCTACACCTTC. This sequence encodes CSARSAVGGDSYGYTF.

This clonotype has more than one count but fewer than ten. The V and J genes are TRBV12-3 or TRBV12-4 and TRBJ2-7, with TRBD2 matching 13 bases. The CDR3 sequence is 17 residues long. Losses at the gene ends were 6 bases for V and 4 bases for J; bases not matched to a gene: 12. CDR3 sequence reads: CASRRGLAGSSAYEQYF. Written as DNA, the CDR3 is TGTGCCAGCAGGCGGGGACTAGCGGGGAGTTCAGCGTACGAGCAGTACTTC.

This clonotype came up a few times. V gene TRBV25-1 combines with J gene TRBJ2-3, with D possibly TRBD2 on 6 matching bases. Germline V gene sequence: CDR1 MGHDK, CDR2 SYGVNS. Trimming removed 8 bases from V and 2 bases from J, with 14 bases in between. The CDR3 sequence is 14 residues long. The chain's CDR3 is CASSRGGTTDTQYF. The CDR3 DNA follows: TGTGCCAGCTCCCGAGGAGGGACCACAGATACGCAGTATTTT.

This clonotype was recorded a few times. The chain is built from TRBV10-3 and TRBJ2-5, with D tentatively TRBD1 (6 bases). Germline loops: CDR1 ENHRY, CDR2 SYGVKD. CDR3 size: 15 residues. Deletions cut 2 bases from V and 4 bases from J, with 14 bases between. CDR3 sequence reads: CAISEGLQGPETQYF. The CDR3 region has the DNA TGTGCCATCAGTGAGGGACTGCAGGGGCCAGAGACCCAGTACTTC.

The V call is TRBV11-3, the J call TRBJ2-3; 11 nucleotides line up with TRBD2. This CDR3 contains 16 residues. Germline assignment: CDR1 SGHNT and CDR2 YENEEA. The trim removed 0 bases at V and 3 bases at J, leaving 2 bases unmatched. In DNA, the CDR3 is TGTGCCAGCAGCTTAGAGGGGACTAGCGGTACAGATACGCAGTATTTT. Residues: CASSLEGTSGTDTQYF.

The genes are TRBV5-1 and TRBJ1-3, with D possibly matching TRBD1 (6 bases). This CDR3 contains 15 residues. V lost 3 bases, J lost 0 bases, and 10 bases lay in between. Germline V gene sequence: CDR1 SGHRS, CDR2 YFSETQ. The CDR3 loop is CASSSDSGSGNTIYF. The CDR3 DNA sequence: TGCGCCAGCAGCTCGGACAGTGGCTCTGGAAACACCATATATTTT.

The chain employs TRBV9 and TRBJ1-1; D ambiguous. Germline-derived CDR1 and CDR2 are SGDLS and YYNGEE. This CDR3 comprises 14 residues. V lost 0 bases, J lost 3 bases, and 9 bases lay in between. The CDR3 coding sequence is TGTGCCAGCAGCGTAGATTTGACGGACACTGAAGCTTTCTTT. This translates into CASSVDLTDTEAFF.

This clonotype was observed a handful of times. J is TRBJ2-5 and V is TRBV12-5, with D possibly matching TRBD2 (5 bases). V gave up 3 bases and J gave up 4 bases, with 12 bases separating them. The CDR3 is 14 amino acids. Germline V gene sequence: CDR1 LGHNT, CDR2 FRNRAP. The CDR3 DNA sequence: TGTGCTAGTGGTTTTTCGGATCGGGGAGAGACCCAGTACTTC. Translating gives CASGFSDRGETQYF.

The V gene is TRBV20-1, the J gene TRBJ1-4; weak D call: TRBD1 (5 bases). Germline CDR1 DFQATT, CDR2 SNEGSKA (reference sequence). There are 14 residues in the CDR3. With 6 bases removed from V and 5 bases from J, the gap between germline ends came to 16 bases. The CDR3 sequence is CSANHRQGNEKLFF. The CDR3 DNA follows: TGCAGTGCAAACCATCGTCAGGGAAATGAAAAACTGTTTTTT.

The sample holds a few counts of this clonotype. With a much larger clone just one base away, this may be a read error. J is TRBJ1-5 and V is TRBV7-6, with 10 positions matching TRBD1. CDR3 length: 15 amino acids. Germline loops: CDR1 SGHVS, CDR2 FNYEAQ. J gave up 2 bases and V 4 bases, and 2 bases lay outside the gene matches. CDR3 in DNA: TGTGCCAGCAGCTCGGGGACAGGGGGCAATCAGCCCCAGCATTTT. Translating gives CASSSGTGGNQPQHF.

This clonotype was counted a few times. The chain joins TRBV24-1 to TRBJ2-2; maybe TRBD1 (6 bases). The CDR3 is 16 residues long. Per germline, CDR1 KGHDR and CDR2 SFDVKD. Trimming removed 7 bases from V and 4 bases from J, with 18 bases in between. This CDR3 is CATRDGKTGSTGELFF. CDR3 nucleotide sequence: TGTGCCACCAGGGATGGGAAGACAGGTAGCACCGGGGAGCTGTTTTTT.

This clonotype turned up a few times. The rearrangement links TRBV5-1 to TRBJ2-1; tentative D call: TRBD2 (5 bases). The CDR3 is 12 amino acids. Per the germline V gene, CDR1 is SGHRS and CDR2 is YFSETQ. Deletions cut 1 base from V and 7 bases from J, with 6 bases between. CDR3 nucleotide sequence: TGCGCCAGCAGCTTGACGGGGAATGAGCAGTTCTTC. Its protein product is CASSLTGNEQFF.

This chain connects TRBV7-3 to TRBJ2-1; 9 positions match TRBD2. With 5 bases clipped from V and 7 bases from J, the junction kept 9 bases outside the gene matches. This CDR3 is 15 amino acids long. The germline V gene has CDR1 SGHTA and CDR2 FQGTGA. The CDR3 spells CASSLARGGSNEQFF. CDR3 nucleotide sequence: TGTGCCAGCAGCCTGGCGCGGGGGGGCTCTAATGAGCAGTTCTTC.

The chain employs TRBV4-1 and TRBJ2-7; D is unclear. V was cut by 3 bases and J by 3 bases, with 9 bases left in between. The germline V gene encodes CDR1 MGHRA and CDR2 YSYEKL. The CDR3 consists of 13 residues. CDR3 region: CASSHGPSYEQYF. The CDR3 DNA follows: TGCGCCAGCAGCCATGGACCGAGCTACGAGCAGTACTTC.

This chain connects TRBV4-3 to TRBJ2-7; D unclear. V lost 10 bases to trimming and J lost 3 bases, with 22 bases between them. This CDR3 comprises 15 residues. Looked up from germline, CDR1 is LGHNA and CDR2 is YSLEER. The CDR3 loop reads CATARSSDSHYEQYF. The CDR3 DNA follows: TGCGCCACAGCAAGGTCCAGCGACTCGCACTACGAGCAGTACTTC.

This clonotype was counted a few times. V gene TRBV9 combines with J gene TRBJ2-3; perhaps D is TRBD1 or TRBD2 (5 bases each). Trimming shortened V by 6 bases and J by 4 bases, and 15 bases separated the two germline ends. This CDR3 has 14 amino acids. Germline-derived CDR1 and CDR2 are SGDLS and YYNGEE. The CDR3 protein is CASNPAEGADTQYF. DNA for the CDR3: TGTGCCAGCAATCCAGCGGAAGGGGCAGATACGCAGTATTTT.

V is TRBV2 and J is TRBJ1-1; D gene unclear. The V end lost 7 bases, the J end lost 4 bases, and 19 bases lay between the germline ends. Germline CDR1 and CDR2: SNHLY and FYNNEI. CDR3 length equals 15 residues. In DNA, the CDR3 is TGTGCCAGCAAGGTAGATAACGTGGGGAGCACTGAAGCTTTCTTT. Translation: CASKVDNVGSTEAFF.

This clonotype was observed many times. This chain connects TRBV7-6 to TRBJ2-7, with 9 bases aligning to TRBD2. V trimming: 5 bases; J trimming: 2 bases; junction bases outside the gene matches: 7. The CDR3 loop spans 15 amino acids. Germline V gene lookup returns CDR1 SGHVS and CDR2 FNYEAQ. The CDR3 DNA sequence: TGTGCCAGCAGCCAGGGTAGCGGGGGAACCTACGAGCAGTACTTC. Its protein product is CASSQGSGGTYEQYF.